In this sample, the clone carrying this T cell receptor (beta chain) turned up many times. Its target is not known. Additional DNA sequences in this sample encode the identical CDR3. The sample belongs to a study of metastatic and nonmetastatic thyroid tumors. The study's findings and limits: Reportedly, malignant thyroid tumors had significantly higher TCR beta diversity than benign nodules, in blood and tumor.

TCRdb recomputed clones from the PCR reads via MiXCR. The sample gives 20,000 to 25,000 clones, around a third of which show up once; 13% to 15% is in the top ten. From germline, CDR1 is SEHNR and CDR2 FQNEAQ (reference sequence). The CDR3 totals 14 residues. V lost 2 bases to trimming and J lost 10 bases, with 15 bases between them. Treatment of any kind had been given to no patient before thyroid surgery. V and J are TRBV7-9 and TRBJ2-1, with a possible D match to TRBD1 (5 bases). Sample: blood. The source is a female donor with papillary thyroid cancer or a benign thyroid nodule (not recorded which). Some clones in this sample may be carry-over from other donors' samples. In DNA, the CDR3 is TGTGCCAGCAGCTTATCCTCAGGGTTGGCGGAGCAGTTCTTC. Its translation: CASSLSSGLAEQFF.